Shown below are 8 T cell receptor beta chains from a single sample sequenced in a study of naive and memory T cell subsets. Whole-study results and caveats: A few larger clonotypes appeared in naive repertoires, especially CD8, possibly memory cells re-expressing CD45RA.

Their specific antigens are unknown. An equimolar mix of two oligonucleotides served as the beta constant-region primer for TRBC1 and TRBC2. Nested alpha and beta constant-region primers with the SP2 primer drove four PCR rounds on ligated cDNA. TCRdb re-analysed the UMI-ligation and nested PCR reads in MiXCR, keeping a single row per CDR3 protein. The sample lists under 150,000 distinct CDR3 sequences, 15% to 20% occurring once. Sequenced: naive CD8+ T cells from blood. The receptors originated from a human donor in good health.

This clonotype came up a few times. The V gene is TRBV11-2, the J gene TRBJ2-1; D might be TRBD1 (6 bases). V was trimmed by 10 bases and J by 4 bases, leaving 8 bases between them. Per the germline V gene, CDR1 is SGHAT and CDR2 is FQNNGV. The length of the CDR3 is 11 residues. This CDR3 reads CATQGYNEQFF. CDR3 nucleotides: TGTGCCACACAGGGTTACAATGAGCAGTTCTTC.

CDR3: CASSYGGTGEYEQYF. The CDR3 coding sequence is TGTGCCAGCAGTTACGGCGGGACAGGGGAGTACGAGCAGTACTTC. The rearrangement joins TRBV28 to TRBJ2-7; TRBD1 matches at 10 bases. Germline loops: CDR1 MDHEN, CDR2 SYDVKM. The CDR3 totals 15 residues. V lost 4 bases and J lost 4; bases outside the gene matches: 7. Using reference TRBV28 and TRBJ2-7 for the parts outside the CDR3, the full variable domain is DVKVTQSSRYLVKRTGEKVFLECVQDMDHENMFWYRQDPGLGLRLIYFSYDVKMKEKGDIPEGYSVSREKKERFSLILESASTNQTSMYLCASSYGGTGEYEQYFGPGTRLTVT.

This clonotype was counted a few times. The gene calls are TRBV28 and TRBJ2-7; possible D gene TRBD1, 5 bases. V lost 5 bases to trimming and J lost 0 bases, with 14 bases between them. The length of the CDR3 is 15 residues. Germline CDR1 is MDHEN and CDR2 is SYDVKM. CDR3 DNA: TGTGCCAGCAGTCCACAGGACGTGAGCTCCTACGAGCAGTACTTC. Protein sequence: CASSPQDVSSYEQYF. Combining the CDR3 with reference TRBV28 and TRBJ2-7 gives the whole variable domain DVKVTQSSRYLVKRTGEKVFLECVQDMDHENMFWYRQDPGLGLRLIYFSYDVKMKEKGDIPEGYSVSREKKERFSLILESASTNQTSMYLCASSPQDVSSYEQYFGPGTRLTVT.

This clonotype was counted only a few times. The chain recombines TRBV5-1 with TRBJ2-7; D ambiguous. The CDR3 is made up of 15 amino acids. The germline V gene has CDR1 SGHRS and CDR2 YFSETQ. V gave up 4 bases and J gave up 0 bases, with 14 bases separating them. The CDR3 DNA follows: TGCGCCAGCAGCGAATACACAGATTCCTCCTACGAGCAGTACTTC. This encodes CASSEYTDSSYEQYF.

The chain has TRBV20-1 and TRBJ1-2; D is ambiguous. The germline CDR1 and CDR2 sequences are DFQATT and SNEGSKA (reference sequence). This CDR3 spans 9 amino acids. The V end was cut by 8 bases, the J end by 5 bases, with 6 bases between. CDR3 sequence: CSSEYGYTF. The CDR3 DNA reads as TGCAGTTCAGAGTATGGCTACACCTTC.

This clonotype was seen only a few times. The chain employs TRBV20-1 and TRBJ1-1; 7 bases are shared with TRBD1. Trimming removed 4 bases from V and 1 base from J; junction bases left unmatched: 9. Germline V CDR1 and CDR2: DFQATT, SNEGSKA (reference sequence). The CDR3 contains 15 residues. DNA of the CDR3: TGCAGTGCTACAACAGGGGATACTGAGAACACTGAAGCTTTCTTT. Protein: CSATTGDTENTEAFF.

This sequence joins TRBV5-1 and TRBJ2-1, with D perhaps matching TRBD1 (6 bases). Germline CDR1 SGHRS, CDR2 YFSETQ. The CDR3 loop spans 14 amino acids. V lost 4 bases and J 4 bases, leaving 12 bases between the germline ends. The CDR3 DNA reads as TGCGCCAGCAGCCACGAACAGGGATACAATGAGCAGTTCTTC. It is translated as CASSHEQGYNEQFF.

J is TRBJ2-7 and V is TRBV15; D gene ambiguous. V was pared by 1 base and J by 7 bases, with 11 bases between. Germline CDR1 LNHNV, CDR2 YYDKDF (reference sequence). The CDR3 length is 13 residues. The CDR3 nucleotides read TGTGCCACCAGCAGAGCCCCCTATGGAGAGCAGTACTTC. Translation: CATSRAPYGEQYF.